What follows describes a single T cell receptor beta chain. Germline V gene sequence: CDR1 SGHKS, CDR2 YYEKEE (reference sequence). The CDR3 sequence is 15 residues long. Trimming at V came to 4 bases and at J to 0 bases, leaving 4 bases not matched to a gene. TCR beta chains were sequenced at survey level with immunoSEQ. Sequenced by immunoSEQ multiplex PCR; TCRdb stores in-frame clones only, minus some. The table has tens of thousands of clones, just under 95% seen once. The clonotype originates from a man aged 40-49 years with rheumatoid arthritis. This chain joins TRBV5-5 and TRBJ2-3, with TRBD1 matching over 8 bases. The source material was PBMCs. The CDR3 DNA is TGTGCCAGCAGCGATCAGGGGGCAAGCACAGATACGCAGTATTTT. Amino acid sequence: CASSDQGASTDTQYF.